The present entry profiles one T cell receptor (beta chain) with its context. Its antigen is not known. Clones were read by immunoSEQ multiplex PCR, and TCRdb kept only the in-frame ones, dropping some. Found here are some 23,000 clones, about four fifths of them singletons; the top ten hold approximately 4%. The record originates from a study of somatic mutations in cytotoxic T cells in rheumatoid arthritis. For the study at large: After diagnosis, patient blood (nearly 31 ml EDTA) was drawn right away, before any treatment was given. At nearly 100% purity, some V beta antibody-stained T-cell populations were flow-sorted, and these included V beta1+ cells that were sequenced for TCRB.

The germline V and J ends were trimmed by 1 base and 2 bases, with 18 bases remaining between them. CDR3 length: 17 amino acids. The germline CDR1 and CDR2 sequences are LGHNA and YSLEER. General observations from the study: The slight TRBV07 underrepresentation in rheumatoid arthritis patients received no adjustment for multiple comparisons. Patients with rheumatoid arthritis did not differ significantly from age-matched healthy controls in CD8+ T-cell clonality.

The sequence derives from an adult with rheumatoid arthritis. Sequencing input: CD8+ T cells sorted from blood. The chain uses TRBV4-3 and TRBJ2-7; D remains unclear. As DNA, the CDR3 is TGCGCCAGCAGCCAAGCCCCCTCTGAGCAGCAACCCTACGAGCAGTACTTC. This translates into CASSQAPSEQQPYEQYF.